This record looks at one T cell receptor beta chain sequence and its context. These data belong to a study of cytomegalovirus exposure and HLA in healthy donors. Study information: The 120 validation repertoires were produced on the same platform as the approximately 670 repertoires of the first cohort. This was reported in a later analysis.

The donors formed part of the roughly 120-subject validation cohort, distinct from the roughly 700-subject first cohort. Only in-frame clones appear in the TCRdb table, and some are missing; sequencing was by immunoSEQ multiplex PCR. The repertoire holds more than 100,000 clones, about 88% seen once, with about 1.4% in the top ten. V was shortened by 6 bases and J by 3 bases, with 23 bases between the two germline ends. This CDR3 region has 18 residues. Germline CDR1 LGHNT, CDR2 FRNRAP. The rearrangement uses TRBV12-5 and TRBJ2-2, with D tentatively TRBD2 (5 bases). The TCR was taken from a young man in good health and CMV-seronegative. Material: PBMCs. The chain's CDR3 is CASGLGPPAGGYTGELFF. Written as DNA, the CDR3 is TGTGCTAGTGGCCTGGGCCCACCCGCGGGCGGATACACCGGGGAGCTGTTTTTT.